This T cell receptor (beta chain) was sequenced during a study of CD4 T cells in relation to SARS-CoV-2 and coronaviruses. The germline V gene has CDR1 MNHNS and CDR2 SASEGT. V lost 4 bases and J lost 2; bases outside the gene matches: 6. This CDR3 spans 15 amino acids. Sequencing was performed with immunoSEQ multiplex PCR; in TCRdb, only in-frame clones are kept and a portion is missing. The profile shows 35,000 to 40,000 clones, more than 75% of them singletons. In this sample, this clone turned up once. The chain has TRBV6-1 and TRBJ2-7, with 9 bases fitting TRBD2. The TCR originated in an adult with COVID-19. The sample comprised memory CD4+ T cells from PBMCs. CDR3 residues: CASSGGTSSTYEQYF. In DNA form, the CDR3 reads TGTGCCAGCAGTGGAGGGACTAGCAGCACCTACGAGCAGTACTTC.